Listed here are 19 T cell receptor beta chains from one sample, sequenced in a study of glioma-infiltrating T cells after dendritic cell vaccination (dated by TCRdb to the mid-2010s). This sample's time point label indicates: after dendritic cell vaccination, including at tumor progression/relapse. Libraries were prepared through the immunoSEQ multiplex PCR assay. The immuneACCESS repertoire file appears here via TCRdb, limited to in-frame rearrangements. These files lack a portion of the clones; in checked studies, under half of the deficit traces to unresolved V genes, and the cause of the others is not known. The sample includes around 78,000 clones, with 85% observed a single time. The ten largest clones capture approximately 8% of the sample. Specimen: blood, collected after dendritic cell vaccination. The receptor source for this set is a human donor with glioblastoma.

This sequence joins TRBV18 and TRBJ1-5; D gene uncertain. Germline V gene data show CDR1 as KGHSH and CDR2 as LQKENI. V lost 8 bases, J lost 0 bases, and 5 bases lay in between. CDR3 length: 12 amino acids. CDR3 DNA: TGTGCCAGCGCGTTTAGCAATCAGCCCCAGCATTTT. This sequence encodes CASAFSNQPQHF.

J is TRBJ2-7 and V is TRBV27; tentatively, D is TRBD1 (5 bases). The CDR3 covers 14 residues. Trimming left V 3 bases short and J 2 bases short, with 11 bases between. CDR1 and CDR2 (germline): MNHEY, SMNVEV (reference sequence). The CDR3 DNA reads as TGTGCCAGCAGTTTGAGTCAGGGCCCCTACGAGCAGTACTTC. This codes for CASSLSQGPYEQYF.

The chain is built from TRBV19 and TRBJ2-1, with D perhaps matching TRBD2 (5 bases). V lost 5 bases to trimming and J lost 3 bases, with 17 bases between them. Germline V CDR1 and CDR2: LNHDA, SQIVND (reference sequence). The CDR3 has 16 residues. CDR3 nucleotides: TGTGCCAGTAGTTCGGGCGAGGGCGGCCGCTACAATGAGCAGTTCTTC. Its translation is CASSSGEGGRYNEQFF. Full variable domain (rest looked up from reference TRBV19 and TRBJ2-1): DGGITQSPKYLFRKEGQNVTLSCEQNLNHDAMYWYRQDPGQGLRLIYYSQIVNDFQKGDIAEGYSVSREKKESFPLTVTSAQKNPTAFYLCASSSGEGGRYNEQFFGPGTRLTVL.

The rearrangement joins TRBV28 to TRBJ2-5; 8 nucleotides agree with TRBD1. V lost 6 bases, J lost 2 bases, and 11 bases stayed unmatched. This CDR3 spans 16 amino acids. From germline, CDR1 is MDHEN and CDR2 SYDVKM. CDR3 bases: TGTGCCAGCAGCCCCCGACAGGGGCCGAGACAAGAGACCCAGTACTTC. Translation gives CASSPRQGPRQETQYF.

This clone was seen just once. CDR3 sequence reads: CASIGDRRLGAFF. The CDR3 DNA sequence: TGTGCCAGCATCGGGGACAGGCGCCTCGGAGCTTTCTTT. The chain carries TRBV28 and TRBJ1-1; TRBD1 agrees at 8 bases. The junction had 11 bases not matched to a gene; V was cut back by 7 bases and J by 10 bases. The CDR3 is made up of 13 amino acids. The V gene's germline CDR1 is MDHEN and CDR2 SYDVKM.

The chain is built from TRBV7-6 and TRBJ2-1, with 7 bases matching TRBD1. Germline V gene lookup returns CDR1 SGHVS and CDR2 FNYEAQ. The length of the CDR3 is 16 residues. The V gene end was trimmed by 5 bases and the J gene end by 4 bases; junction bases not matched to a gene: 11. CDR3 loop: CASSPLLGTAYNEQFF. The CDR3 region has the DNA TGTGCCAGCAGCCCCCTTCTGGGGACAGCATACAATGAGCAGTTCTTC.

This chain connects TRBV19 to TRBJ1-2, with TRBD1 identical over 9 bases. The germline V gene has CDR1 LNHDA and CDR2 SQIVND (reference sequence). The V and J ends lost 4 bases and 0 bases, in that order; junction bases with no gene match: 9. This CDR3 comprises 17 residues. The CDR3 DNA reads TGTGCCAGTAGTAAATCACAGGGGGCCGGTGCTAACTATGGCTACACCTTC. Its protein product is CASSKSQGAGANYGYTF.

The rearrangement joins TRBV13 to TRBJ2-7, with D maybe TRBD2 (5 bases). Germline-derived CDR1 and CDR2 are PRHDT and FYEKMQ (reference sequence). This CDR3 contains 15 residues. Trimming shortened V by 5 bases and J by 0 bases, and 14 bases separated the two germline ends. The CDR3 DNA reads as TGTGCCAGCAGCGGCGGGCTACTGAGCTCCTACGAGCAGTACTTC. It codes for CASSGGLLSSYEQYF. Looking up the rest from reference TRBV13 and TRBJ2-7 gives the full variable domain: AAGVIQSPRHLIKEKRETATLKCYPIPRHDTVYWYQQGPGQDPQFLISFYEKMQSDKGSIPDRFSAQQFSDYHSELNMSSLELGDSALYFCASSGGLLSSYEQYFGPGTRLTVT.

V and J are TRBV7-3 and TRBJ1-1, with D perhaps matching TRBD1 (5 bases). This CDR3 region has 15 residues. With 0 bases removed from V and 1 base from J, the gap between germline ends came to 9 bases. CDR1 SGHTA and CDR2 FQGTGA come from the germline V gene. For the CDR3, the DNA is TGTGCCAGCAGCTTAACGGCGGGGCAGAACACTGAAGCTTTCTTT. Translation gives CASSLTAGQNTEAFF.

This chain joins TRBV5-6 and TRBJ2-7; 10 bases map to TRBD2. This CDR3 region has 17 residues. From germline, CDR1 is SGHDT and CDR2 YYEEEE. J lost 0 bases, V lost 6 bases, and 12 bases had no gene match. The CDR3 coding sequence is TGTGCCAGCACCATTGGGCTAGCGGGGGCAAGCTCCTACGAGCAGTACTTC. It translates to CASTIGLAGASSYEQYF. Full variable domain (rest looked up from reference TRBV5-6 and TRBJ2-7): DAGVTQSPTHLIKTRGQQVTLRCSPKSGHDTVSWYQQALGQGPQFIFQYYEEEERQRGNFPDRFSGHQFPNYSSELNVNALLLGDSALYLCASTIGLAGASSYEQYFGPGTRLTVT.

This clone was seen only once. The V and J genes are TRBV5-1 and TRBJ2-4, with D unclear. This CDR3 has 15 amino acids. V gave up 0 bases and J gave up 9 bases, with 16 bases separating them. Germline V gives CDR1 SGHRS, CDR2 YFSETQ. DNA for the CDR3: TGCGCCAGCAGCTTGGCCGAAGGCCAGGTCAGCATTCAGTACTTC. This encodes CASSLAEGQVSIQYF.

The chain carries TRBV4-3 and TRBJ2-7; possibly TRBD1 for D (6 bases). V dropped 1 base and J dropped 3 bases, with 10 bases sitting between them. Germline loops: CDR1 LGHNA, CDR2 YSLEER. This CDR3 contains 14 residues. The CDR3 nucleotides read TGCGCCAGCAGCCAAGCCCAGGGGCACTACGAGCAGTACTTC. Translating it yields CASSQAQGHYEQYF.

The gene calls are TRBV4-3 and TRBJ2-7, with D maybe TRBD1 (6 bases). V lost 0 bases to trimming and J lost 7 bases, with 19 bases between them. The length of the CDR3 is 16 residues. Germline CDR1 is LGHNA and CDR2 is YSLEER. The CDR3 loop is CASSQDLIGPTGEQYF. As DNA, the CDR3 is TGCGCCAGCAGCCAAGATCTTATAGGACCTACAGGGGAGCAGTACTTC.

This chain joins TRBV14 and TRBJ2-3; 10 nucleotides match TRBD2. Looked up from germline, CDR1 is SGHDN and CDR2 is FVKESK. The ends lost 2 bases at V and 0 bases at J; junction bases unmatched: 2. The CDR3 runs to 16 residues. Written as DNA, the CDR3 is TGTGCCAGCAGCCAACGACTAGCGGGTAGCACAGATACGCAGTATTTT. This encodes CASSQRLAGSTDTQYF.

The V call is TRBV7-2, the J call TRBJ2-5; D is unclear. CDR1 is SGHTA, CDR2 FQGNSA, per germline. This CDR3 has 17 amino acids. Deletions cut 3 bases from V and 2 bases from J, with 19 bases between. This chain's CDR3 is CASSFSHSASSQETQYF. CDR3 nucleotide sequence: TGTGCCAGCAGCTTCAGCCATTCGGCTAGTTCACAAGAGACCCAGTACTTC.

V is TRBV4-3 and J is TRBJ2-7; D remains ambiguous. Trimming cost V 0 bases and J 2 bases, with 14 bases left between them. CDR3 length equals 16 residues. Germline loops: CDR1 LGHNA, CDR2 YSLEER. This CDR3 is CASSQDLGQQTYEQYF. The CDR3 region has the DNA TGCGCCAGCAGCCAAGATTTGGGCCAGCAGACCTACGAGCAGTACTTC.

The gene calls are TRBV10-3 and TRBJ2-7; weak D call: TRBD2 (5 bases). The ends were cut back, 2 bases at V and 0 bases at J, with 14 bases in the middle. CDR1 ENHRY and CDR2 SYGVKD come from the germline V gene. CDR3 length equals 16 residues. CDR3 protein: CAISEGGGESSYEQYF. CDR3 in DNA: TGTGCCATCAGTGAGGGTGGAGGCGAAAGCTCCTACGAGCAGTACTTC.

The rearrangement uses TRBV9 and TRBJ1-5; no reliable D call. The CDR3 runs 15 residues. Between the trimmed V and J ends, which lost 2 bases and 3 bases, there was a span of 12 bases. Per the germline V gene, CDR1 is SGDLS and CDR2 is YYNGEE. CDR3 residues: CASSVSAGPNQPQHF. The CDR3 bases are TGTGCCAGCAGCGTCTCCGCGGGCCCCAATCAGCCCCAGCATTTT.

The rearrangement uses TRBV9 and TRBJ2-1, with D maybe TRBD1 (5 bases). Germline V gene sequence: CDR1 SGDLS, CDR2 YYNGEE. The CDR3 spans 14 residues. V dropped 0 bases and J dropped 7 bases, with 11 bases sitting between them. The DNA for the CDR3 is TGTGCCAGCAGCGTAGTATCCAGGGATAATGAGCAGTTCTTC. Translating it yields CASSVVSRDNEQFF. Complete variable domain (other parts from reference TRBV9 and TRBJ2-1): DSGVTQTPKHLITATGQRVTLRCSPRSGDLSVYWYQQSLDQGLQFLIQYYNGEERAKGNILERFSAQQFPDLHSELNLSSLELGDSALYFCASSVVSRDNEQFFGPGTRLTVL.